Presented here are 30 T cell receptor beta chains from one specimen sequenced in a study of blood T cell repertoires in COVID-19. Clones were read by immunoSEQ multiplex PCR, and TCRdb kept only the in-frame ones, dropping some. In the table there are fewer than 500,000 clones, 88% of which are singletons. The sequencing sample was made of PBMCs or T cells enriched from blood (not recorded which). These receptors all stem from a woman aged 25 to 39 with acute COVID-19.

V gene TRBV2 combines with J gene TRBJ1-4, with 9 positions matching TRBD1. Germline V gene sequence: CDR1 SNHLY, CDR2 FYNNEI. This CDR3 has 15 amino acids. V was pared by 4 bases and J by 8 bases, with 8 bases of the junction left unmatched. The CDR3 region has the DNA TGTGCCAGCAGTGTTTTGGGACAGGGCCTCGAAAAACTGTTTTTT. Protein: CASSVLGQGLEKLFF.

This clone was detected only a few times. The chain couples TRBV14 to TRBJ2-7; D is uncertain. CDR1 and CDR2 (germline): SGHDN, FVKESK. V lost 4 bases, J lost 2 bases, and 18 bases lay in between. CDR3 size: 16 residues. The CDR3 is CASSPDHYGPTYEQYF. As DNA, the CDR3 is TGTGCCAGCAGCCCAGATCATTATGGGCCAACCTACGAGCAGTACTTC.

The rearrangement links TRBV15 to TRBJ1-5; D gene ambiguous. V was pared by 5 bases and J by 2 bases, with 19 bases between. CDR1 and CDR2 from the germline V gene are LNHNV and YYDKDF (reference sequence). The CDR3 is made up of 17 amino acids. The CDR3 nucleotides read TGTGCCACCAGCGGGGATGTGTCCGGGGATGGCAATCAGCCCCAGCATTTT. It specifies CATSGDVSGDGNQPQHF.

The rearrangement uses TRBV7-6 and TRBJ2-1; maybe TRBD1 (6 bases). Germline V lookup: CDR1 SGHVS, CDR2 FNYEAQ. Trimming took 1 base from V and 5 from J, leaving 9 bases between them. This CDR3 has 14 residues. The CDR3 coding sequence is TGTGCCAGCAGCTTAGTGGACAGCGACAATGAGCAGTTCTTC. As protein: CASSLVDSDNEQFF.

The chain joins TRBV7-2 to TRBJ1-2; 8 bases align to TRBD1. Trimming at V came to 6 bases and at J to 8 bases, leaving 20 bases not matched to a gene. Germline V gives CDR1 SGHTA, CDR2 FQGNSA. The CDR3 runs 17 residues. CDR3 bases: TGTGCCAGCAGACCTCATGGACAGGGCGTCCGGTTAGGCGGCTACACCTTC. Its protein product is CASRPHGQGVRLGGYTF.

The chain carries TRBV19 and TRBJ1-1; 8 bases line up with TRBD1. This CDR3 is 18 amino acids long. Germline CDR1 is LNHDA and CDR2 is SQIVND (reference sequence). V dropped 2 bases and J dropped 8; count of bases not matched to a gene: 19. CDR3: CASSIQGGRGRRNVEAFF. CDR3 coding DNA: TGTGCCAGTAGTATACAGGGGGGCAGGGGGCGAAGAAATGTGGAAGCTTTCTTT.

The rearrangement uses TRBV5-1 and TRBJ1-5; tentative D call: TRBD1 (6 bases). The germline V gene encodes CDR1 SGHRS and CDR2 YFSETQ. V lost 0 bases and J 6 bases, leaving 16 bases between the germline ends. The CDR3 spans 16 residues. The CDR3 is CASSLEAGARGQPQHF. The CDR3 nucleotides read TGCGCCAGCAGCTTGGAGGCGGGGGCGCGAGGTCAGCCCCAGCATTTT. The entire variable domain, with the rest obtained from reference TRBV5-1 and TRBJ1-5, is as follows: KAGVTQTPRYLIKTRGQQVTLSCSPISGHRSVSWYQQTPGQGLQFLFEYFSETQRNKGNFPGRFSGRQFSNSRSEMNVSTLELGDSALYLCASSLEAGARGQPQHFGDGTRLSIL.

This clone was picked up one time. V and J are TRBV19 and TRBJ1-5; D not resolved. CDR1 and CDR2 (germline): LNHDA, SQIVND (reference sequence). Trimming pared 2 bases from V and 4 bases from J, leaving 9 bases between. There are 14 residues in the CDR3. The CDR3 DNA reads TGTGCCAGTAGTATAAGTCTAAGTAATCAGCCCCAGCATTTT. Its translation is CASSISLSNQPQHF.

This clone was recorded a few times. J is TRBJ1-5 and V is TRBV4-3; a weak D match, TRBD1 (5 bases). Trimming left V 5 bases short and J 0 bases short, with 20 bases between. The CDR3 length is 18 residues. CDR1 and CDR2 from the germline V gene are LGHNA and YSLEER. CDR3 loop: CASSSDYGGYNSNQPQHF. The CDR3 bases are TGCGCCAGCAGCTCAGATTACGGGGGTTACAATAGCAATCAGCCCCAGCATTTT.

This rearrangement joins TRBV21-1 to TRBJ2-3; whether TRBD1, the table's D call, matches the DNA was not checked. TRBV21-1 is designated a pseudogene. CDR3 size: 20 residues. CDR3 sequence: CASSLAGQGTPVASTDTQYF. CDR3 nucleotide sequence: TGTGCCAGCAGCCTGGCAGGACAGGGGACCCCAGTAGCCAGCACAGATACGCAGTATTTT.

Points on this clone: This sample also contains other DNA sequences that code for the same CDR3. This rearrangement joins TRBV12-3 or TRBV12-4 to TRBJ1-1; perhaps TRBD1 as D (5 bases). The V and J ends lost 5 bases and 1 base respectively, with 8 bases between them. CDR3 length: 13 amino acids. The DNA for the CDR3 is TGTGCCAGCAGTCCAACAGGGAACACTGAAGCTTTCTTT. Residues: CASSPTGNTEAFF.

The chain employs TRBV6-4 and TRBJ1-2; D call uncertain. The V end was cut by 2 bases, the J end by 2 bases, with 6 bases between. The CDR3 is made up of 13 amino acids. Germline V gene sequence: CDR1 MRHNA, CDR2 SNTAGT. CDR3 region: CASSDGRNYGYTF. CDR3 coding DNA: TGTGCCAGCAGTGACGGCAGAAACTATGGCTACACCTTC.

The CDR3 loop reads CASSQPFGGGVGYTF. CDR3 sequence (DNA): TGTGCCAGCAGCCAACCCTTCGGAGGGGGCGTCGGCTACACCTTC. This rearrangement joins TRBV4-2 to TRBJ1-2; 7 positions match TRBD1. The germline CDR1 and CDR2 sequences are LGHNA and YNFKEQ. J gave up 8 bases and V 2 bases, and 11 bases lay outside the gene matches. The CDR3 length is 15 residues.

The chain has TRBV7-6 and TRBJ2-1, with TRBD2 matching 15 bases. The germline gives CDR1 SGHVS, CDR2 FNYEAQ. This CDR3 comprises 17 residues. The J segment lost 2 bases and the V segment lost 5 bases, leaving 4 bases of the junction unmatched. The CDR3 sequence is CASSLRTSGGAYNEQFF. DNA for the CDR3: TGTGCCAGCAGCCTGAGGACTAGCGGGGGGGCCTACAATGAGCAGTTCTTC.

The sample holds a few counts of this clone. The chain combines TRBV20-1 with TRBJ2-7; D ambiguous. Trimming left V 3 bases short and J 2 bases short, with 5 bases between. In germline, CDR1 is DFQATT, CDR2 SNEGSKA (reference sequence). This CDR3 is built from 11 residues. CDR3 nucleotide sequence: TGCAGTGCTAGTCTAGCCTACGAGCAGTACTTC. Protein sequence: CSASLAYEQYF.

The chain uses TRBV5-1 and TRBJ1-2; 9 bases line up with TRBD1. The CDR3 runs to 14 residues. Trimming at V came to 1 base and at J to 6 bases, leaving 4 bases not matched to a gene. The germline V gene encodes CDR1 SGHRS and CDR2 YFSETQ. The CDR3 sequence: CASSLTRTGDGYTF. The CDR3 region has the DNA TGCGCCAGCAGCTTGACCCGGACAGGGGATGGCTACACCTTC.

This clone was seen only a few times. V gene TRBV4-1 combines with J gene TRBJ2-2; TRBD1 matches at 9 bases. V dropped 3 bases and J dropped 4; count of bases not matched to a gene: 9. The CDR3 is 17 residues long. Germline CDR1 MGHRA, CDR2 YSYEKL. The CDR3 region is CASSQLRGTGLTGELFF. The CDR3 DNA reads as TGCGCCAGCAGCCAGTTAAGGGGGACAGGGCTCACCGGGGAGCTGTTTTTT.

The chain is built from TRBV30 and TRBJ1-1; no firm D call. This CDR3 comprises 13 residues. Germline assignment: CDR1 GTSNPN and CDR2 SVGIG (reference sequence). V gave up 2 bases and J gave up 1 base, with 8 bases separating them. The CDR3 is CAWSLGANTEAFF. CDR3 coding DNA: TGTGCCTGGAGTCTAGGCGCGAACACTGAAGCTTTCTTT.

The rearrangement uses TRBV11-2 and TRBJ1-6; D might be TRBD1 (5 bases). Per germline, CDR1 SGHAT and CDR2 FQNNGV. CDR3 length: 14 residues. Trimming took off 4 bases at V and 12 bases at J, with 16 bases between the two ends. The CDR3 spells CASSSKMGQRPLHF. In DNA form, the CDR3 reads TGTGCCAGCAGCTCTAAGATGGGGCAGAGACCCCTCCACTTT.

CDR3 coding DNA: TGTGCCAGCAGTTTAGGGACGGGGAGGACTGAAGCTTTCTTT. Protein: CASSLGTGRTEAFF. The V and J genes are TRBV27 and TRBJ1-1; a possible D gene is TRBD1 (5 bases). The CDR3 consists of 14 residues. V was pared by 2 bases and J by 5 bases, with 12 bases between. The germline CDR1 and CDR2 sequences are MNHEY and SMNVEV (reference sequence).

V gene TRBV18 combines with J gene TRBJ2-1, with TRBD2 identical over 7 bases. This CDR3 has 14 amino acids. From germline, CDR1 is KGHSH and CDR2 LQKENI. The J segment lost 9 bases and the V segment lost 0 bases, leaving 5 bases of the junction unmatched. The CDR3 sequence is CASSPPGGSGEQFF. The CDR3 coding sequence is TGTGCCAGCTCACCACCGGGGGGGTCGGGTGAGCAGTTCTTC.

This chain links TRBV9 with TRBJ2-5; 14 nucleotides match TRBD2. V shed 4 bases and J 1 base; nucleotides not matched to a gene: 3. CDR1 and CDR2 from the germline V gene are SGDLS and YYNGEE. This CDR3 region has 16 residues. The CDR3: CASSHGLAGGQETQYF. The CDR3 DNA reads TGTGCCAGCAGCCATGGACTAGCGGGGGGCCAAGAGACCCAGTACTTC.

The chain combines TRBV6-5 with TRBJ2-1; TRBD2 matches 8 bases. Losses at the gene ends were 6 bases for V and 5 bases for J; bases not matched to a gene: 9. Looked up from germline, CDR1 is MNHEY and CDR2 is SVGAGI. CDR3 size: 15 residues. The CDR3 nucleotides read TGTGCCAGCAGGGATAATTGGCGGGGGGACAATGAGCAGTTCTTC. Its translation is CASRDNWRGDNEQFF.

The rearrangement links TRBV3-1 (or the pseudogene TRBV3-2) to TRBJ1-6; a possible D gene is TRBD1 (6 bases). With 4 bases removed from V and 7 bases from J, the gap between germline ends came to 11 bases. The CDR3 totals 14 residues. CDR1 is LGHDT and CDR2 is YNNKEL in the germline V gene (reference sequence). In nucleotides, the CDR3 is TGTGCCAGCAGCCCAGGACAGCCAAATTCACCCCTCCACTTT. It codes for CASSPGQPNSPLHF.

The V gene is TRBV7-9, the J gene TRBJ1-1; D perhaps matches TRBD1 (5 bases). The CDR3 consists of 15 residues. Germline V CDR1 and CDR2: SEHNR, FQNEAQ (reference sequence). Between the trimmed V and J ends, which lost 1 base and 6 bases, there was a span of 15 bases. CDR3 sequence reads: CASSLGVGEEAEAFF. The CDR3 DNA reads as TGTGCCAGCAGCTTAGGAGTAGGGGAGGAGGCTGAAGCTTTCTTT. Looking up the rest from reference TRBV7-9 and TRBJ1-1 gives the full variable domain: DTGVSQNPRHKITKRGQNVTFRCDPISEHNRLYWYRQTLGQGPEFLTYFQNEAQLEKSRLLSDRFSAERPKGSFSTLEIQRTEQGDSAMYLCASSLGVGEEAEAFFGQGTRLTVV.

This chain uses TRBV29-1 with TRBJ2-1; 9 positions agree with TRBD2. V shed 0 bases, J shed 10 bases, and the junction held 10 bases outside the gene matches. This CDR3 has 15 residues. The germline CDR1 and CDR2 sequences are SQVTM and ANQGSEA. In DNA form, the CDR3 reads TGCAGCGTTGAAGATTCGGGACTAGCACAAGAAGAGCAGTTCTTC. Its translation is CSVEDSGLAQEEQFF.

The rearrangement links TRBV5-1 to TRBJ2-7; a possible D gene is TRBD2 (5 bases). This CDR3 is 14 amino acids long. Germline CDR1 and CDR2: SGHRS and YFSETQ. The V end lost 1 base, the J end lost 7 bases, and 15 bases lay between the germline ends. CDR3 protein: CASSLSLLSGEQYF. The CDR3 DNA reads TGCGCCAGCAGCTTGAGTCTACTCTCGGGGGAGCAGTACTTC.

The chain uses TRBV2 and TRBJ2-7; TRBD1 might be the D (5 bases). The CDR3 contains 13 residues. The ends were cut back, 2 bases at V and 3 bases at J, with 8 bases in the middle. The germline gives CDR1 SNHLY, CDR2 FYNNEI. The CDR3 region has the DNA TGTGCCAGCAGTGAACCAGACAGCTACGAGCAGTACTTC. It is translated as CASSEPDSYEQYF.

The chain employs TRBV7-8 and TRBJ1-2, with 8 nucleotides matching TRBD1. The CDR3 length is 13 residues. Germline CDR1 is SGHVS and CDR2 is FQNEAQ. V dropped 5 bases and J dropped 7; count of bases not matched to a gene: 6. CDR3 DNA sequence: TGTGCCAGCAGCCGAACAGGGGGGCCTGGCTACACCTTC. Its translation: CASSRTGGPGYTF.

The rearrangement uses TRBV5-6 and TRBJ1-4, with 7 bases identical to TRBD1. CDR1 SGHDT and CDR2 YYEEEE come from the germline V gene. The CDR3 runs 16 residues. Trimming removed 3 bases from V and 3 bases from J; junction bases left unmatched: 8. The CDR3 loop is CASSSPNGQANEKLFF. The CDR3 nucleotides read TGTGCCAGCAGCTCCCCTAACGGACAGGCTAATGAAAAACTGTTTTTT.